This T cell receptor (beta chain) was profiled in a study of blood T cells in healthy people across ages. This clonotype was seen more than once but under ten times. Its antigen is undetermined. The length of the CDR3 is 18 residues. The V end was cut by 2 bases, the J end by 8 bases, with 26 bases between. Germline assignment: CDR1 SGHRS and CDR2 YFSETQ. Findings and limits, study-wide: Higher naive T cell percentage went strongly together with higher TCR beta diversity. The long-lived group displayed more naive CD4+ cells, plus higher diversity, than the aged donors did. Among T cells, TCR beta diversity per million cells dropped roughly linearly as age rose.

PCR was performed a second time for roughly 7 to 11 cycles using a sample-barcoded 5' primer and a J-beta primer mix. Each cDNA molecule received a tag from a template-switch adaptor that had 12 random nucleotides. TCRdb ran MiXCR on the 5' RACE reads and lists one entry per CDR3 protein. The repertoire holds 1.8 million or so distinct CDR3 sequences, with around 42% as singletons. The receptor was isolated from a human donor in good health. The sequencing sample was made of blood. The chain is built from TRBV5-1 and TRBJ2-1; D is possibly TRBD1 (6 bases). CDR3 in amino acids: CASSFETSFRDILDEQFF. CDR3 nucleotides: TGCGCCAGCAGCTTCGAGACCTCCTTTCGGGACATCTTGGATGAGCAGTTCTTC.